This T cell receptor (beta chain) was obtained from a study of OX40 agonist ivuxolimab in advanced cancers. Study-wide context: Ivuxolimab, which patients received intravenously every 2 weeks, was dosed at 0.01 to 10 mg/kg.

The V gene lost 0 bases and the J gene lost 5 bases, with 11 bases spanning the gap. The CDR3 is made up of 14 amino acids. In germline, CDR1 is SGDLS, CDR2 YYNGEE. Study-wide points: Mean expanded clone counts were higher in CD8+ than CD4+ T cells.

Of note for this clone: Its cognate antigen is unknown.

TCRdb's copy holds only in-frame clones and misses some; the assay was immunoSEQ multiplex PCR. The table lists 8,000 or so clones, 90% of them singletons. The source material was CD4+ or CD8+ T cells sorted from blood, sampled in a trial of the OX40 agonist ivuxolimab. V gene TRBV9 combines with J gene TRBJ2-5; maybe TRBD1 (5 bases). The TCR comes from an adult with an advanced solid tumor such as melanoma, head and neck, liver or kidney cancer. The chain's CDR3 is CASSVVAGIETQYF. Written as DNA, the CDR3 is TGTGCCAGCAGCGTAGTAGCAGGGATCGAGACCCAGTACTTC.